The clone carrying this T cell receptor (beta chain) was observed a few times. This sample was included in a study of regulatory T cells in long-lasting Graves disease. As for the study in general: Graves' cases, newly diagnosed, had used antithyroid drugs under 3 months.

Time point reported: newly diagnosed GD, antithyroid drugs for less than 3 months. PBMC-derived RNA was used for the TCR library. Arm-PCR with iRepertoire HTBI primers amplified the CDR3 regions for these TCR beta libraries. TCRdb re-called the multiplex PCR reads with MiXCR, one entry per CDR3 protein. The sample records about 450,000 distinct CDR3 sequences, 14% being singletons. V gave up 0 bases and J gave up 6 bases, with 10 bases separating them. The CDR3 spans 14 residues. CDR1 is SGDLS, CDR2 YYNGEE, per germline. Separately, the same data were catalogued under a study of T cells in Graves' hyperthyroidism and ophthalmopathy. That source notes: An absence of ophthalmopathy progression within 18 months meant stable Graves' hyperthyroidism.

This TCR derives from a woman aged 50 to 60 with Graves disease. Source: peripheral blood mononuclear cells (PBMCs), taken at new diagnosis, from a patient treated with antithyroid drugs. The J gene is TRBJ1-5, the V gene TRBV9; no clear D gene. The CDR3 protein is CASSVGAVFQPQHF. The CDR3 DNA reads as TGTGCCAGCAGCGTAGGGGCTGTTTTTCAGCCCCAGCATTTT.